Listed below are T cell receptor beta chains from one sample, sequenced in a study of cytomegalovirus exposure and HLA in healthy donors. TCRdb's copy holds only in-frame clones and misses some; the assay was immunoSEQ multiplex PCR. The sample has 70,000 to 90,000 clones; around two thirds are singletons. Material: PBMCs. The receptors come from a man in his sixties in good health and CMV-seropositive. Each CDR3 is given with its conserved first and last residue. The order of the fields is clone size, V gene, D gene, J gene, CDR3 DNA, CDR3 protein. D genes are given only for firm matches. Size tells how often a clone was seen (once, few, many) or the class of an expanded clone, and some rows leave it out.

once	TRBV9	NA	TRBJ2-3	TGTGCCAGCAGCCAGGGCCGTGCCGCCAATACGCAGTATTTT	CASSQGRAANTQYF
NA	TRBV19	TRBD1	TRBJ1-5	TGTGCCAGTAGCCGATCCGGGACAGTCCTTAGCAATCAGCCCCAGCATTTT	CASSRSGTVLSNQPQHF
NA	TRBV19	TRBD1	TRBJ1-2	TGTGCCAGTAGCCCTACAGGGGGTCAGGACTATGGCTACACCTTC	CASSPTGGQDYGYTF
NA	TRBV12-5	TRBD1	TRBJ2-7	TGTGCTAGTGGGACCCGGGACAGCAACTACGAGCAGTACTTC	CASGTRDSNYEQYF
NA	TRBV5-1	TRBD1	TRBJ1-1	TGCGCCAGCAGCCTGGGACAGCCAACAGACACTGAAGCTTTCTTT	CASSLGQPTDTEAFF
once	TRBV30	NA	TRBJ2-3	TGTGCCTGGAGTAGGCTGCTGGGCCGCACAGATACGCAGTATTTT	CAWSRLLGRTDTQYF
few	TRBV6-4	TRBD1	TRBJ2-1	TGTGCCAGCAGTGACAGGGGGCACAATGAGCAGTTCTTC	CASSDRGHNEQFF
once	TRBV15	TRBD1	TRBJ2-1	TGTGCCACCAGCAGAGCCCGAGGGACAGGGACCTACAATGAGCAGTTCTTC	CATSRARGTGTYNEQFF
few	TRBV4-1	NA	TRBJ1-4	TGCGCCAGCAGCCGGGGTGAAACACAGGGTGAAAAACTGTTTTTT	CASSRGETQGEKLFF
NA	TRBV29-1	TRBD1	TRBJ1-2	TGCAGCGTGAATCCGGGACAGGGTTGGAGGGGTGGCTACACCTTC	CSVNPGQGWRGGYTF
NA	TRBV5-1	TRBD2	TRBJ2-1	TGCGCCAGCAGCTTGTCTAGCGGGAGCTATGAGCAGTTCTTC	CASSLSSGSYEQFF
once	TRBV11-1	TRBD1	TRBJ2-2	TGTGCCAGCAGCTTATGGGACAGGTCGGCCGGGGAGCTGTTTTTT	CASSLWDRSAGELFF
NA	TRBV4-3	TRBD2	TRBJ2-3	TGCGCCAGCAGCCACCAGACTAGCGGGGGGGCCTTGGGCACAGATACGCAGTATTTT	CASSHQTSGGALGTDTQYF
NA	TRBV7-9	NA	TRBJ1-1	TGTGCCAGCAGCGAACAGGGAAGGGACGCTGAAGCTTTCTTT	CASSEQGRDAEAFF
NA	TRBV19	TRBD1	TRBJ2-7	TGTGCCAGTAGGGAAACAGGGGGGCCCTACGAGCAGTACTTC	CASRETGGPYEQYF
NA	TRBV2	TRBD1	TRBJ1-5	TGTGCCAGCAGTAGGGACAGGGCAAGAGGTCAGCCCCAGCATTTT	CASSRDRARGQPQHF
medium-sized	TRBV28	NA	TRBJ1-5	TGTGCCAGCAGTTTCAACAGGGTTGGTCAGCCCCAGCATTTT	CASSFNRVGQPQHF
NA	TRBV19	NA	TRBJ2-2	TGTGCCTCAAAGGGGCCGGAGCTGTTTTTT	CASKGPELFF
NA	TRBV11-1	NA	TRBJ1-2	TGTGCCAGCAGCCCCGGGCGAGGGTTCTTGGATGGCTACACCTTC	CASSPGRGFLDGYTF
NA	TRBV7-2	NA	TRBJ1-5	TGTGCCAGCAGCTTAGGAGGGAGGCGGGATCAGCCCCAGCATTTT	CASSLGGRRDQPQHF
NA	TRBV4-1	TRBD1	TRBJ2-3	TGCGCCAGCAGCCAAGAAGAAACAGGGGGCAGGGGGACGCAGTATTTT	CASSQEETGGRGTQYF
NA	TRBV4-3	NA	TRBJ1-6	TGCGCCAGCAGCCGCAATAGAGGGTCCTATAATTCACCCCTCCACTTT	CASSRNRGSYNSPLHF
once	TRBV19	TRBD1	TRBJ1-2	TGTGCCAGTAGAAAAAGGGGACAGGGCTTGATTGGCTATGGCTACACCTTC	CASRKRGQGLIGYGYTF
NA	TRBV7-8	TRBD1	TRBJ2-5	TGTGCCAGCAGCTCGGGACCGGGACAGGCAATTGCGGAGACCCAGTACTTC	CASSSGPGQAIAETQYF
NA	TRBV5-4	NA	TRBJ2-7	TGTGCCAGCAGCTTGAGATTGTCAGGGGGGTCCTACGAGCAGTACTTC	CASSLRLSGGSYEQYF
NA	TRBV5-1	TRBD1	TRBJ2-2	TGCGCCAGCAGCACCCAATCCGGGACAGGGTACACCGGGGAGCTGTTTTTT	CASSTQSGTGYTGELFF
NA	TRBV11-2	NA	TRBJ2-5	TGTGCCAGCAGATCCAGCGGGGAGACCCAGTACTTC	CASRSSGETQYF